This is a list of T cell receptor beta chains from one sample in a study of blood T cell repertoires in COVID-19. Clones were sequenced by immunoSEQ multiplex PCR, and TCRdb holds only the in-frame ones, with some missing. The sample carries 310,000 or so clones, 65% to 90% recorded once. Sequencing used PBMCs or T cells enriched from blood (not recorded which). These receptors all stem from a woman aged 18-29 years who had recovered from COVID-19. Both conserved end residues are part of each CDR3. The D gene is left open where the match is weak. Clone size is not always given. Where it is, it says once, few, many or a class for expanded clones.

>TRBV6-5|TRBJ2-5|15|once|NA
CASSPVTVARETQYF
TGTGCCAGCAGTCCCGTGACGGTGGCCAGGGAGACCCAGTACTTC
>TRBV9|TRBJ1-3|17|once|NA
CASSPTTVGRVGNTIYF
TGTGCCAGCAGCCCCACTACCGTCGGGAGGGTCGGAAACACCATATATTTT
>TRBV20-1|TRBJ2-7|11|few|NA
CSAGTSHEQYF
TGCAGTGCGGGGACTTCTCACGAGCAGTACTTC
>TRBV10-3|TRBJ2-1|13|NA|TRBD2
CAISSGREDEQFF
TGTGCCATCAGTAGCGGGAGAGAGGATGAGCAGTTCTTC
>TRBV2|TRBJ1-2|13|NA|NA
CASSDRQSNGYTF
TGTGCCAGCAGTGACAGACAGAGCAATGGCTACACCTTC
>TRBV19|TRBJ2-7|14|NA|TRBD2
CASGLAGVSYEQYF
TGTGCCAGTGGACTAGCGGGAGTGTCCTACGAGCAGTACTTC
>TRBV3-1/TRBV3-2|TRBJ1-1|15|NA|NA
CASSHEGVGNTEAFF
TGTGCCAGCAGCCATGAAGGGGTGGGGAACACTGAAGCTTTCTTT
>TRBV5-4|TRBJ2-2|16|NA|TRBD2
CASSLASGRETGELFF
TGTGCCAGCAGCCTTGCTAGCGGGAGGGAAACCGGGGAGCTGTTTTTT
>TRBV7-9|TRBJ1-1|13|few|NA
CASNVHMNTEAFF
TGTGCCAGCAACGTACACATGAACACTGAAGCTTTCTTT
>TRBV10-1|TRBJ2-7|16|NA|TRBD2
CASSESGLAGGPEQYF
TGCGCCAGCAGTGAGTCCGGACTAGCGGGAGGTCCTGAGCAGTACTTC
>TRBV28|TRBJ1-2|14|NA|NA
CASSFGQGLYGYTF
TGTGCCAGCAGTTTCGGTCAGGGCCTCTATGGCTACACCTTC
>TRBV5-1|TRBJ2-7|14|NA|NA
CASSLVGSSYEQYF
TGCGCCAGCAGCTTGGTAGGGAGCTCCTACGAGCAGTACTTC
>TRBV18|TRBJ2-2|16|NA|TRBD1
CASSPWDRGNTGELFF
TGTGCCAGCTCACCATGGGACAGGGGAAACACCGGGGAGCTGTTTTTT
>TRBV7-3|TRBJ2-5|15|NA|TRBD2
CASSLSGGYQETQYF
TGTGCCAGCAGCTTATCGGGGGGGTACCAAGAGACCCAGTACTTC
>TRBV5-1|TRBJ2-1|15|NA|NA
CASSLDDSSYNEQFF
TGCGCCAGCAGCTTGGACGACAGCTCCTACAATGAGCAGTTCTTC
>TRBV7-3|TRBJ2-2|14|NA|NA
CASSLIAGAGELFF
TGTGCCAGCAGCTTAATTGCTGGGGCGGGGGAGCTGTTTTTT
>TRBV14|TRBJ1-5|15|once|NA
CASSQGTYSNQPQHF
TGTGCCAGCAGCCAAGGGACATATAGCAATCAGCCCCAGCATTTT
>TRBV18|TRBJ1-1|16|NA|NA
CASSPQGGPKNTEAFF
TGTGCCAGCTCACCCCAAGGGGGTCCAAAGAACACTGAAGCTTTCTTT
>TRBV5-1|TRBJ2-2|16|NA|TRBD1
CASSLFRDRVPGELFF
TGCGCCAGCAGCTTGTTCCGGGACAGGGTCCCCGGGGAGCTGTTTTTT
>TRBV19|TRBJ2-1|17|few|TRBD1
CASSIRFVAGGYNEQFF
TGTGCCAGTAGTATCAGGTTTGTAGCAGGGGGCTACAATGAGCAGTTCTTC
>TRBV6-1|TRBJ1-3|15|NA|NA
CASSESWGVGNTIYF
TGTGCCAGCAGTGAATCATGGGGGGTTGGAAACACCATATATTTT
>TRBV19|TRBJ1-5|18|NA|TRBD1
CASSFFPWDSGSNQPQHF
TGTGCCAGTAGTTTTTTCCCTTGGGACAGCGGTAGCAATCAGCCCCAGCATTTT
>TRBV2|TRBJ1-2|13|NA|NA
CASTVRTNYGYTF
TGTGCCAGCACAGTCAGAACTAACTATGGCTACACCTTC
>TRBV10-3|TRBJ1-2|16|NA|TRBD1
CAISERQGLENYGYTF
TGTGCCATCAGTGAGCGACAGGGGCTGGAGAACTATGGCTACACCTTC
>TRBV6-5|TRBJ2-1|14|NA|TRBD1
CASSRDRGYNEQFF
TGTGCCAGCAGCCGGGACAGGGGGTACAATGAGCAGTTCTTC
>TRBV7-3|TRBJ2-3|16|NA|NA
CASSLRRDSYTDTQYF
TGTGCCAGCAGCTTAAGGCGGGACAGTTACACAGATACGCAGTATTTT
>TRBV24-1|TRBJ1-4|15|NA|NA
CATSDPQGSGEKLFF
TGTGCCACCAGTGATCCTCAGGGTAGTGGTGAAAAACTGTTTTTT
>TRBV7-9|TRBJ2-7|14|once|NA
CASSFRTEAYEQYF
TGTGCCAGCAGCTTTCGAACCGAGGCCTACGAGCAGTACTTC
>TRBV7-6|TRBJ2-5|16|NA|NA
CASSLFLPGLEETQYF
TGTGCCAGCAGCTTATTCCTCCCGGGACTCGAAGAGACCCAGTACTTC
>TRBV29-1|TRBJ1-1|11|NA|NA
CSVSGNTEAFF
TGCAGCGTCAGCGGGAACACTGAAGCTTTCTTT
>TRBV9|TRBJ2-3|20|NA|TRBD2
CASSRKKKPGLAGGRDTQYF
TGTGCCAGCAGCCGGAAAAAAAAACCGGGACTAGCGGGAGGGAGGGATACGCAGTATTTT
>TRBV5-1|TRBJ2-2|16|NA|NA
CASSLERTVNTGELFF
TGCGCCAGCAGCTTGGAGCGGACAGTGAACACCGGGGAGCTGTTTTTT
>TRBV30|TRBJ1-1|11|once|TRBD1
CAWSLTGRAFF
TGTGCCTGGAGCCTGACAGGGAGAGCTTTCTTT
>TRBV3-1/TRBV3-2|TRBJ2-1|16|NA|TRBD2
CASSQVIAGVGGEQFF
TGTGCCAGCAGCCAAGTGATAGCGGGAGTGGGTGGTGAGCAGTTCTTC
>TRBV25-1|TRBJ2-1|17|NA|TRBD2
CASSEAILAGTYNEQFF
TGTGCCAGCAGTGAAGCAATACTAGCGGGTACATACAATGAGCAGTTCTTC
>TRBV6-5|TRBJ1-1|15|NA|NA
CASSYSEGLHTEAFF
TGTGCCAGCAGTTACTCGGAGGGGCTACACACTGAAGCTTTCTTT
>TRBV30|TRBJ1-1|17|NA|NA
CAWGGDGPRGTNTEAFF
TGTGCCTGGGGCGGCGACGGACCTAGGGGAACGAACACTGAAGCTTTCTTT
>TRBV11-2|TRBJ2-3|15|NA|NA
CASSLRPGDTDTQYF
TGTGCCAGCAGCCTTCGACCGGGAGATACAGATACGCAGTATTTT
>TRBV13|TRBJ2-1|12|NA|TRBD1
CASGQGSDEQFF
TGTGCCAGCGGACAGGGGAGCGATGAGCAGTTCTTC
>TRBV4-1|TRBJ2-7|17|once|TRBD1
CASSQAQQGADSGEQYF
TGCGCCAGCAGCCAAGCCCAACAGGGGGCGGACTCTGGCGAGCAGTACTTC
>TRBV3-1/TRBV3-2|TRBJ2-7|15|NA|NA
CASSQGLRISYEQYF
TGTGCCAGCAGCCAAGGCCTCAGGATCTCCTACGAGCAGTACTTC
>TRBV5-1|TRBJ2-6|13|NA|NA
CASIEAGANVLTF
TGCGCCAGCATTGAGGCTGGGGCCAACGTCCTGACTTTC
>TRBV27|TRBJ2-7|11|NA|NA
CASPSWYEQYF
TGTGCCAGCCCTAGTTGGTACGAGCAGTACTTC
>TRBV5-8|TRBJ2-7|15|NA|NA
CASSPARGWDYEQYF
TGTGCCAGCAGCCCAGCGCGGGGTTGGGACTACGAGCAGTACTTC
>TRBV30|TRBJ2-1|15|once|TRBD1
CAWSTDRGPYNEQFF
TGTGCCTGGAGTACCGACAGGGGGCCGTACAATGAGCAGTTCTTC
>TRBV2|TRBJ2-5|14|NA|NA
CASSTGEPQETQYF
TGTGCCAGCAGTACCGGGGAGCCCCAAGAGACCCAGTACTTC
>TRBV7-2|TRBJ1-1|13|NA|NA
CASRRDLSTEAFF
TGTGCCAGCAGGAGGGACTTGAGTACTGAAGCTTTCTTT
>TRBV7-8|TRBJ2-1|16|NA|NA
CASSLVGTRLYNEQFF
TGTGCCAGCAGCTTAGTGGGGACTCGACTATACAATGAGCAGTTCTTC